The T cell receptor beta chain under discussion was sequenced for a study of Ad26.COV2.S vaccination and SARS-CoV-2 variants. Study context: Dosing was one shot or two shots 56 days apart.

Concerning this clone itself: What it recognizes is unknown.

Study results and limitations: Responses of spike-specific T cells (both CD8+ and CD4+) reportedly showed substantial breadth after vaccination.

V lost 6 bases to trimming and J lost 10 bases; unmatched junction nucleotides: 9. The CDR3 spans 15 residues. Germline CDR1 reads MNHEY; CDR2 reads SVGAGI. Profiled with immunoSEQ multiplex PCR; TCRdb holds only in-frame clones, not every one. The table has about 480,000 clones, 70% to 90% seen once. Treatment specified: 15 to 20 received Ad26.COV2.S at low or high dose, single or two shots; 5 received placebo; per-sample allocation not given. It was on day 63 after the first vaccine or placebo injection that samples were taken. A Boston donor was an adult aged 18-55 years. Sequenced here: peripheral blood, sampled in a trial of Ad26.COV2.S vaccine versus placebo. The receptor was isolated from a person between 18 and 59 years old who received the Ad26.COV2.S COVID-19 vaccine or a placebo. The chain combines TRBV6-5 with TRBJ2-7; 16 bases fit TRBD2. CDR3 nucleotide sequence: TGTGCCAGCAGCCCCGGGACTAGCGGGAGGGCAGGACAGTACTTC. Amino acid sequence: CASSPGTSGRAGQYF.